The 14 T cell receptor beta chains given below trace back to one sample, sequenced in a study of T cells in Graves' hyperthyroidism and ophthalmopathy. Researchers took RNA transcripts and amplified the TCR beta CDR3 regions from them. Initially, a first-round RT-PCR of the TCR CDR3 employed the HTBI primer set. Via MiXCR, TCRdb re-called the multiplex PCR reads, giving one row per CDR3 protein. The table includes roughly 380,000 distinct CDR3 sequences, 12% to 15% detected once. The sample consisted of blood. The source is a woman between 18 and 30 years old with Graves' hyperthyroidism.

This clonotype has ten or more counts. The CDR3 DNA is TGCGCCAGCAGCTCCCGGGACAGGGGGGTCACAGATACGCAGTATTTT. Translating it yields CASSSRDRGVTDTQYF. The chain is built from TRBV5-1 and TRBJ2-3; TRBD1 matches 11 bases. Germline V CDR1 and CDR2: SGHRS, YFSETQ. The CDR3 covers 16 residues. V was pared by 3 bases and J by 2 bases, with 5 bases of the junction left unmatched.

The sample holds many counts of this clonotype. This chain connects TRBV18 to TRBJ2-7; 9 bases line up with TRBD1. Looked up from germline, CDR1 is KGHSH and CDR2 is LQKENI. V was pared by 3 bases and J by 2 bases, with 2 bases of the junction left unmatched. The length of the CDR3 is 14 residues. The CDR3 DNA reads TGTGCCAGCTCACCGGGACAGGGACCCTACGAGCAGTACTTC. Amino acids: CASSPGQGPYEQYF. The full variable domain, rest sourced from reference TRBV18 and TRBJ2-7, is NAGVMQNPRHLVRRRGQEARLRCSPMKGHSHVYWYRQLPEEGLKFMVYLQKENIIDESGMPKERFSAEFPKEGPSILRIQQVVRGDSAAYFCASSPGQGPYEQYFGPGTRLTVT.

This clonotype has more than one count but fewer than ten. The chain employs TRBV6-1 and TRBJ1-2; maybe TRBD1 (6 bases). This CDR3 contains 13 residues. The germline CDR1 and CDR2 sequences are MNHNS and SASEGT. Trimming shortened V by 6 bases and J by 7 bases, and 15 bases separated the two germline ends. The CDR3 bases are TGTGCCAGCAGAATCACAGGGTCCCGTGGCTACACCTTC. It encodes CASRITGSRGYTF.

This clonotype was detected only a few times. CDR3 protein: CASSLQEVNIQYF. DNA for the CDR3: TGTGCCAGCAGTTTGCAGGAAGTCAACATTCAGTACTTC. V is TRBV6-2 or TRBV6-3 and J is TRBJ2-4; D not resolved. CDR1 is MNHEY, CDR2 SVGEGT, per germline. Trimming removed 4 bases at V and 7 bases at J, with 11 bases between. The CDR3 is 13 amino acids.

This clonotype was detected a few times. The rearrangement links TRBV19 to TRBJ1-1, with a weak D call TRBD1 (5 bases). Trimming took off 7 bases at V and 6 bases at J, with 12 bases between the two ends. CDR3 length: 12 amino acids. Germline V gives CDR1 LNHDA, CDR2 SQIVND (reference sequence). CDR3 loop: CASTRLGAEAFF. Here the CDR3 DNA reads TGTGCCAGTACAAGACTAGGGGCTGAAGCTTTCTTT. Filled out from reference TRBV19 and TRBJ1-1, the complete variable domain reads DGGITQSPKYLFRKEGQNVTLSCEQNLNHDAMYWYRQDPGQGLRLIYYSQIVNDFQKGDIAEGYSVSREKKESFPLTVTSAQKNPTAFYLCASTRLGAEAFFGQGTRLTVV.

The CDR3 region is CASSLAAPVNYGYTF. CDR3 coding DNA: TGTGCCAGCAGTTTAGCGGCTCCCGTTAACTATGGCTACACCTTC. The chain employs TRBV27 and TRBJ1-2; D is ambiguous. Germline CDR1 and CDR2: MNHEY and SMNVEV (reference sequence). The length of the CDR3 is 15 residues. Trimming stripped 2 bases from V and 1 base from J, with 11 bases between.

In its sample, this clonotype was seen once. The missing conserved phenylalanine or tryptophan at the end of this CDR3 makes a read error likely. V is TRBV28 and J is TRBJ1-1, with a weak D call TRBD1 (6 bases). The ends were cut back, 5 bases at V and 4 bases at J, with 11 bases in the middle. Per the germline V gene, CDR1 is MDHEN and CDR2 is SYDVKM. This CDR3 contains 13 residues. CDR3 loop: CASSPPGVTEAFS. DNA for the CDR3: TGTGCCAGCAGTCCTCCAGGGGTCACTGAAGCTTTCTCT.

V gene TRBV24-1 combines with J gene TRBJ2-5; 11 bases line up with TRBD1. This CDR3 spans 17 amino acids. Trimming removed 6 bases from V and 5 bases from J; junction bases left unmatched: 13. CDR1 and CDR2 (germline): KGHDR, SFDVKD. The CDR3, as DNA: TGTGCCACCAGTCCGGGACAGGGGGTCGGATGGTCGGAGACCCAGTACTTC. Residues: CATSPGQGVGWSETQYF.

This clonotype was seen more than once but under ten times. This chain links TRBV5-1 with TRBJ1-1; no firm D call. V gave up 6 bases and J gave up 1 base, with 10 bases separating them. This CDR3 spans 13 amino acids. The germline CDR1 and CDR2 sequences are SGHRS and YFSETQ. The CDR3 here is CASMFTENTEAFF. The CDR3 nucleotides read TGCGCCAGCATGTTTACTGAGAACACTGAAGCTTTCTTT.

This rearrangement joins TRBV4-3 to TRBJ1-2; D gene uncertain. Deletions cut 0 bases from V and 4 bases from J, with 9 bases between. The V gene's germline CDR1 is LGHNA and CDR2 YSLEER. The CDR3 is 14 amino acids. The CDR3 protein is CASSQDLNSYGYTF. In DNA, the CDR3 is TGCGCCAGCAGCCAAGATCTAAACAGCTATGGCTACACCTTC.

This clonotype was recorded many times. The DNA of the CDR3 is TGTGCCAGCAGCGATCAACGGGCCTCGACGGGAAAGGGCTACACCTTC. This sequence encodes CASSDQRASTGKGYTF. J is TRBJ1-2 and V is TRBV28; D uncertain. The V end lost 6 bases, the J end lost 8 bases, and 25 bases lay between the germline ends. Germline V gives CDR1 MDHEN, CDR2 SYDVKM. The CDR3 runs 16 residues.

The V gene is TRBV19, the J gene TRBJ1-1; D is ambiguous. There are 13 residues in the CDR3. Germline CDR1 is LNHDA and CDR2 is SQIVND (reference sequence). The V end lost 4 bases, the J end lost 4 bases, and 10 bases lay between the germline ends. CDR3 in DNA: TGTGCCAGTAGTACGGGCCCGGCCACTGAAGCTTTCTTT. Amino acids: CASSTGPATEAFF.

In this sample, this clonotype turned up many times. The chain carries TRBV27 and TRBJ2-7; TRBD1 agrees at 8 bases. The CDR3 runs to 14 residues. Germline V gene data show CDR1 as MNHEY and CDR2 as SMNVEV (reference sequence). The junction had 6 bases not matched to a gene; V was cut back by 5 bases and J by 3 bases. Here the CDR3 reads CASSDRDRIYEQYF. The DNA for the CDR3 is TGTGCCAGCAGTGACCGGGACAGGATCTACGAGCAGTACTTC.

This clonotype was detected many times. The chain carries TRBV30 and TRBJ1-1; D unresolved. The length of the CDR3 is 12 residues. Trimming left V 0 bases short and J 8 bases short, with 10 bases between. Germline V CDR1 and CDR2: GTSNPN, SVGIG (reference sequence). The CDR3 loop is CAWSVLTMEAFF. The CDR3 nucleotides read TGTGCCTGGAGTGTACTTACGATGGAAGCTTTCTTT.